A single sample gave rise to the 27 T cell receptor beta chains below, sequenced in a study of cytomegalovirus exposure and HLA in healthy donors (dated by TCRdb to about 2017). Library construction relied on the immunoSEQ multiplex PCR assay. For the multiplex PCR, a mixture combining 60 forward primers for TCR Vbeta segments and 13 reverse primers for TCR Jbeta segments was used. TCRdb took this table from immuneACCESS and kept in-frame rearrangements with V and J called. Such tables lack part of the clones; where checked against another copy, unresolved V genes explain under half of the gap, and the rest is unexplained. The sample data list around 150,000 clones, and approximately 83% of these were observed just once. The ten largest account for roughly 1.8% of the sample. What was sequenced was PBMCs. The receptors originated from a woman aged 35 to 49 in good health and CMV-seronegative.

This chain joins TRBV6-5 and TRBJ2-7; D is perhaps TRBD1 (5 bases). The CDR3 contains 14 residues. The V gene's germline CDR1 is MNHEY and CDR2 SVGAGI. Trimming took 7 bases from V and 3 from J, leaving 16 bases between them. CDR3 nucleotide sequence: TGTGCCAGCACCAGGGCAGGGTCCTACTACGAGCAGTACTTC. It encodes CASTRAGSYYEQYF.

The chain couples TRBV5-4 to TRBJ2-7; the D gene is possibly TRBD2 (7 bases). The germline V and J ends were trimmed by 4 bases and 2 bases, with 16 bases remaining between them. The CDR3 totals 15 residues. Germline CDR1 SGHNT, CDR2 YYREEE (reference sequence). The CDR3 spells CASSPVGGRPYEQYF. The CDR3 nucleotides read TGTGCCAGCAGCCCCGTGGGGGGGCGGCCCTACGAGCAGTACTTC.

The chain recombines TRBV4-2 with TRBJ1-1, with a weak D call TRBD1 (5 bases). The CDR3 is made up of 16 amino acids. Germline CDR1 LGHNA, CDR2 YNFKEQ. The V end lost 3 bases, the J end lost 0 bases, and 14 bases lay between the germline ends. Here the CDR3 reads CASSHGGVTMNTEAFF. DNA of the CDR3: TGTGCCAGCAGCCATGGGGGGGTAACAATGAACACTGAAGCTTTCTTT.

The chain has TRBV6-6 and TRBJ1-6; D uncertain. Trimming shortened V by 5 bases and J by 10 bases, and 15 bases separated the two germline ends. This CDR3 is 14 amino acids long. Germline loops: CDR1 MNHNY, CDR2 SVGAGI (reference sequence). CDR3 nucleotide sequence: TGTGCCAGCAGTACGGGGTCAAGGCCATCACCCCTCCACTTT. It encodes CASSTGSRPSPLHF.

This clone was observed a single time. The V and J genes are TRBV5-1 and TRBJ1-6; the match to TRBD1 covers 7 bases. Germline lookup yields CDR1 SGHRS and CDR2 YFSETQ. This CDR3 spans 16 amino acids. V gave up 4 bases and J gave up 11 bases; unmatched junction bases: 15. For the CDR3, the DNA is TGCGCCAGCAGCGCATCCGGGACAGCGATCCCGACACCCCTCCACTTT. Protein product: CASSASGTAIPTPLHF.

This rearrangement joins TRBV5-1 to TRBJ2-1; D gene uncertain. CDR1 and CDR2 from the germline V gene are SGHRS and YFSETQ. V lost 2 bases to trimming and J lost 2 bases, with 8 bases between them. The CDR3 length is 14 residues. CDR3 sequence: CASSFEETYNEQFF. CDR3 in DNA: TGCGCCAGCAGCTTCGAAGAGACCTACAATGAGCAGTTCTTC.

As for this clone: A read error is likely, as this CDR3 ends without the conserved phenylalanine or tryptophan. The limits of the CDR3 on the DNA are not certain, so only TCRdb's listed CDR3 is given. The chain is built from TRBV21-1 and TRBJ2-7; TRBD2 reflects the table's D call only, with no check against the DNA. TRBV21-1 is given as a pseudogene. The CDR3 has 14 amino acids, counting both end residues. This CDR3 is CASSNGPNIAGGPK.

A remark on this clone: Mismatch with germline at one junction end may stem from a read error. This chain connects TRBV6-1 to TRBJ2-7, with D possibly matching TRBD2 (5 bases). In germline, CDR1 is MNHNS, CDR2 SASEGT. The CDR3 sequence is 8 residues long. The CDR3, as DNA: TGTGCCAGCGGGGTCGGAGGCTTC. Protein product: CASGVGGF.

This clone showed up just a few times. This rearrangement joins TRBV7-9 to TRBJ2-5, with D perhaps matching TRBD1 (5 bases). CDR1 SEHNR and CDR2 FQNEAQ come from the germline V gene (reference sequence). Between the trimmed V and J ends, which lost 2 bases and 4 bases, there was a span of 17 bases. The CDR3 has 16 amino acids. CDR3 in DNA: TGTGCCAGCAGCTTATTAGGGGTCCCGCGGAGAGAGACCCAGTACTTC. Encoded protein: CASSLLGVPRRETQYF.

This chain links TRBV30 with TRBJ1-3, with 8 bases identical to TRBD1. This CDR3 is 13 amino acids long. V was clipped by 2 bases and J by 5 bases; unmatched bases: 2. Germline V gene data show CDR1 as GTSNPN and CDR2 as SVGIG (reference sequence). CDR3 in amino acids: CAWSQGARNTIYF. The DNA of the CDR3 is TGTGCCTGGAGTCAGGGGGCCAGAAACACCATATATTTT.

The DNA of the CDR3 is TGTGCCAGCAGCAGAATAGGGGCGCGGAACACTGAAGCTTTCTTT. It is translated as CASSRIGARNTEAFF. The rearrangement joins TRBV27 to TRBJ1-1; perhaps TRBD1 as D (5 bases). CDR1 MNHEY and CDR2 SMNVEV come from the germline V gene (reference sequence). V was clipped by 6 bases and J by 1 base, with 15 bases between them. The CDR3 has 15 amino acids.

V gene TRBV5-1 combines with J gene TRBJ1-4; 7 bases agree with TRBD1. V dropped 0 bases and J dropped 8; count of bases not matched to a gene: 4. Germline loops: CDR1 SGHRS, CDR2 YFSETQ. The CDR3 has 14 residues. Here the CDR3 DNA reads TGCGCCAGCAGCTTGGGAGGGGGCCGGGAAAAACTGTTTTTT. Translating gives CASSLGGGREKLFF.

The chain uses TRBV2 and TRBJ1-1, with 10 bases that match TRBD1. Germline V lookup: CDR1 SNHLY, CDR2 FYNNEI. The CDR3 contains 15 residues. V dropped 4 bases and J dropped 11; count of bases not matched to a gene: 13. CDR3 protein: CASSVRQGAILGAFF. For the CDR3, the DNA is TGTGCCAGCAGTGTCCGACAGGGGGCGATCCTGGGGGCTTTCTTT.

The count of this clone is one. The chain is built from TRBV5-1 and TRBJ1-2; TRBD1 aligns across 9 bases. Losses at the gene ends were 3 bases for V and 2 bases for J; bases not matched to a gene: 5. Per germline, CDR1 SGHRS and CDR2 YFSETQ. This CDR3 has 15 amino acids. The CDR3 reads CASSWGTGINYGYTF. For the CDR3, the DNA is TGCGCCAGCAGCTGGGGGACAGGGATCAACTATGGCTACACCTTC.

In this sample, this clone turned up a few times. The genes are TRBV28 and TRBJ2-7; D is unresolved. The CDR3 covers 13 residues. Germline V gene lookup returns CDR1 MDHEN and CDR2 SYDVKM. V was shortened by 5 bases and J by 3 bases, with 11 bases between the two germline ends. CDR3 coding DNA: TGTGCCAGCAGTCCCCCGAACAACTACGAGCAGTACTTC. It translates to CASSPPNNYEQYF.

As regards this clone: Germline and junction disagree at one end, which may indicate a read error. The chain employs TRBV7-9 and TRBJ2-7, with D unresolved. This CDR3 contains 15 residues. Germline V gene data show CDR1 as SEHNR and CDR2 as FQNEAQ (reference sequence). The CDR3 nucleotides read TGTTCCAGCAGCGACCGAGCGCTGCCCTCCTACGAGCAGTACTTC. Its translation: CSSSDRALPSYEQYF.

This chain connects TRBV29-1 to TRBJ2-7, with D tentatively TRBD1 (5 bases). CDR3 size: 14 residues. The germline V gene encodes CDR1 SQVTM and CDR2 ANQGSEA. V lost 3 bases to trimming and J lost 6 bases, with 18 bases between them. CDR3 sequence reads: CSVDIRGAGPEQYF. The DNA of the CDR3 is TGCAGCGTTGACATCCGCGGTGCAGGGCCCGAGCAGTACTTC.

This chain connects TRBV4-1 to TRBJ2-3, with TRBD2 identical over 8 bases. With 3 bases clipped from V and 3 bases from J, the junction kept 8 bases outside the gene matches. The germline gives CDR1 MGHRA, CDR2 YSYEKL. This CDR3 contains 16 residues. CDR3 DNA sequence: TGCGCCAGCAGCCACAGAGCGGGAGTGGGTACAGATACGCAGTATTTT. It is translated as CASSHRAGVGTDTQYF.

J is TRBJ1-2 and V is TRBV19; maybe TRBD1 (6 bases). V shed 10 bases and J shed 7 bases, with 28 bases lying between them. The length of the CDR3 is 16 residues. Looked up from germline, CDR1 is LNHDA and CDR2 is SQIVND (reference sequence). The chain's CDR3 is CATRGGGVRMNSGYTF. As DNA, the CDR3 is TGTGCCACCCGAGGGGGGGGAGTTCGGATGAATAGTGGCTACACCTTC.

The J gene is TRBJ1-1, the V gene TRBV11-2; tentatively, D is TRBD1 (6 bases). V was shortened by 5 bases and J by 0 bases, with 13 bases between the two germline ends. The CDR3 totals 15 residues. CDR1 and CDR2 from the germline V gene are SGHAT and FQNNGV. The CDR3: CASSLQQGLNTEAFF. In nucleotides, the CDR3 is TGTGCCAGCAGCCTCCAACAGGGTCTGAACACTGAAGCTTTCTTT.

This clone showed up just once. This chain joins TRBV7-6 and TRBJ1-3, with a tentative D call TRBD1 (6 bases). V was cut by 4 bases and J by 0 bases, with 13 bases left in between. CDR1 and CDR2 (germline): SGHVS, FNYEAQ. This CDR3 has 16 residues. CDR3 region: CASSYPGTSSGNTIYF. The CDR3 region has the DNA TGTGCCAGCAGCTACCCCGGGACAAGCTCTGGAAACACCATATATTTT.

This chain joins TRBV7-6 and TRBJ2-7; D is undetermined. Between the trimmed V and J ends, which lost 4 bases and 7 bases, there was a span of 8 bases. The germline V gene has CDR1 SGHVS and CDR2 FNYEAQ. There are 11 residues in the CDR3. DNA of the CDR3: TGTGCCAGCAGCTCCGCTAGGGAGCAGTACTTC. This translates into CASSSAREQYF.

This clone has just one count. The chain has TRBV27 and TRBJ1-1, with 12 bases identical to TRBD1. There are 14 residues in the CDR3. CDR1 and CDR2 from the germline V gene are MNHEY and SMNVEV (reference sequence). After removal of 7 bases from V and 4 bases from J, the junction contained 4 bases not matched to a gene. Written as DNA, the CDR3 is TGTGCCAGCACCTCGGGACAGGGGGCCACTGAAGCTTTCTTT. Its protein product is CASTSGQGATEAFF.

V and J are TRBV6-1 and TRBJ2-7, with TRBD1 matching 10 bases. Trimming at V came to 6 bases and at J to 0 bases, leaving 2 bases not matched to a gene. This CDR3 contains 14 residues. Germline V gene lookup returns CDR1 MNHNS and CDR2 SASEGT. CDR3: CASSRDRGSYEQYF. CDR3 coding DNA: TGTGCCAGCAGCCGGGACAGGGGCTCCTACGAGCAGTACTTC.

The V and J genes are TRBV10-3 and TRBJ1-1; a weak D match, TRBD1 (5 bases). The V end lost 3 bases, the J end lost 8 bases, and 19 bases lay between the germline ends. CDR3 length equals 15 residues. Germline CDR1 reads ENHRY; CDR2 reads SYGVKD. The CDR3: CAISDSLGAKTEAFF. The CDR3 nucleotides read TGTGCCATCAGTGACTCCTTAGGGGCTAAAACGGAAGCTTTCTTT.

The table lists this clone with a few counts. The chain uses TRBV5-1 and TRBJ1-1; D is unclear. The CDR3 loop spans 14 amino acids. Germline V gene lookup returns CDR1 SGHRS and CDR2 YFSETQ. The V end was cut by 1 base, the J end by 4 bases, with 11 bases between. The CDR3 region has the DNA TGCGCCAGCAGCTTGTTTTCGGGTAGCACTGAAGCTTTCTTT. Residues: CASSLFSGSTEAFF.

This chain links TRBV6-5 with TRBJ2-1, with 10 bases that match TRBD2. Per the germline V gene, CDR1 is MNHEY and CDR2 is SVGAGI. V was clipped by 2 bases and J by 7 bases; unmatched bases: 5. The CDR3 length is 15 residues. The CDR3 nucleotides read TGTGCCAGCAGTTACGTGTCTAGCGGGAGAAATGAGCAGTTCTTC. Translating gives CASSYVSSGRNEQFF.